One and the same sample provided the 24 T cell receptor beta chains below, sequenced in a study of T cell changes during pregnancy in multiple sclerosis. Sequencing was performed with immunoSEQ multiplex PCR; in TCRdb, only in-frame clones are kept and a portion is missing. The data show roughly 76,000 clones, 75% to 95% seen once. The sequencing used CD4+ T cells from peripheral blood mononuclear cells, collected in the second trimester of pregnancy. These receptors came from a female donor with multiple sclerosis, enrolled in a pregnancy study.

This clone was seen a single time. The chain couples TRBV5-1 to TRBJ2-5; weak D call: TRBD1 (5 bases). Germline loops: CDR1 SGHRS, CDR2 YFSETQ. CDR3 length equals 14 residues. Trimming pared 0 bases from V and 5 bases from J, leaving 11 bases between. The CDR3 sequence: CASSLEGRVETQYF. The CDR3 nucleotides read TGCGCCAGCAGCTTGGAGGGCAGGGTTGAGACCCAGTACTTC.

In DNA form, the CDR3 reads TGCAGCGTTGAACCTAGGGGGCTGGTCTATGGCTACACCTTC. It translates to CSVEPRGLVYGYTF. The chain combines TRBV29-1 with TRBJ1-2; 7 bases are a match to TRBD1. The germline V gene has CDR1 SQVTM and CDR2 ANQGSEA. V shed 2 bases, J shed 4 bases, and the junction held 7 bases outside the gene matches. CDR3 length equals 14 residues.

This clone has just one count. The J gene is TRBJ2-1, the V gene TRBV7-2; possible D gene TRBD1, 6 bases. The germline gives CDR1 SGHTA, CDR2 FQGNSA. V was shortened by 4 bases and J by 10 bases, with 14 bases between the two germline ends. This CDR3 has 13 residues. The CDR3 is CASSSSPGTEQFF. The CDR3 DNA reads as TGTGCCAGCAGCTCATCGCCCGGGACAGAGCAGTTCTTC.

This chain links TRBV13 with TRBJ1-1; 7 nucleotides align to TRBD1. Per germline, CDR1 PRHDT and CDR2 FYEKMQ (reference sequence). The V segment lost 5 bases and the J segment 1 base; nucleotides outside the gene matches: 7. There are 15 residues in the CDR3. In DNA, the CDR3 is TGTGCCAGCAGCCCCAGGACAGGTTCGAACACTGAAGCTTTCTTT. This codes for CASSPRTGSNTEAFF.

In this sample, this clone turned up once. The chain joins TRBV2 to TRBJ2-3; 8 bases fit TRBD2. The CDR3 consists of 15 residues. After removal of 3 bases from V and 6 bases from J, the junction contained 8 bases not matched to a gene. In germline, CDR1 is SNHLY, CDR2 FYNNEI. In DNA form, the CDR3 reads TGTGCCAGCAGTGACCCCGGGGGGGCTGGGGATACGCAGTATTTT. Protein sequence: CASSDPGGAGDTQYF.

V is TRBV6-1 and J is TRBJ2-7; possible D gene TRBD1, 6 bases. Germline CDR1 is MNHNS and CDR2 is SASEGT. This CDR3 is built from 13 residues. Here the CDR3 reads CAVNRAAYYEQYF. CDR3 nucleotides: TGTGCAGTAAACAGGGCGGCTTACTACGAGCAGTACTTC.

The chain has TRBV7-9 and TRBJ2-5; D gene ambiguous. CDR3 length: 14 amino acids. V was clipped by 1 base and J by 0 bases, with 6 bases between them. CDR1 SEHNR and CDR2 FQNEAQ come from the germline V gene (reference sequence). The CDR3 DNA reads as TGTGCCAGCAGCTTAGTTGAGTACCAAGAGACCCAGTACTTC. Protein sequence: CASSLVEYQETQYF.

The V and J genes are TRBV11-3 and TRBJ2-1; TRBD1 matches at 9 bases. Germline V gene data show CDR1 as SGHNT and CDR2 as YENEEA. This CDR3 spans 17 amino acids. The junction had 10 bases not matched to a gene; V was cut back by 4 bases and J by 3 bases. The CDR3 region has the DNA TGTGCCAGCAGCTCAAGGCTCGGGACAGGGTACTACAATGAGCAGTTCTTC. Translation gives CASSSRLGTGYYNEQFF.

The chain carries TRBV11-3 and TRBJ2-2; no firm D call. In germline, CDR1 is SGHNT, CDR2 YENEEA. CDR3 length equals 14 residues. V lost 5 bases, J lost 7 bases, and 14 bases lay in between. In DNA, the CDR3 is TGTGCCAGCAGCCCCCTTGGTTCCGGCGGGGAGCTGTTTTTT. Encoded protein: CASSPLGSGGELFF.

The CDR3 loop reads CASSPRTGNTEAFF. DNA for the CDR3: TGTGCCAGCAGTCCCCGGACAGGCAACACTGAAGCTTTCTTT. The V gene is TRBV27, the J gene TRBJ1-1; 7 bases line up with TRBD1. The V gene end was trimmed by 5 bases and the J gene end by 2 bases; junction bases not matched to a gene: 5. The CDR3 sequence is 14 residues long. CDR1 and CDR2 from the germline V gene are MNHEY and SMNVEV (reference sequence).

The rearrangement links TRBV5-1 to TRBJ1-3; tentatively, D is TRBD1 (5 bases). Trimming removed 1 base at V and 4 bases at J, with 9 bases between. Germline assignment: CDR1 SGHRS and CDR2 YFSETQ. There are 14 residues in the CDR3. The CDR3 DNA follows: TGCGCCAGCAGCTTGACAGGACAAGGAAACACCATATATTTT. Its translation is CASSLTGQGNTIYF. The variable domain in full, with the rest retrieved from reference TRBV5-1 and TRBJ1-3, is KAGVTQTPRYLIKTRGQQVTLSCSPISGHRSVSWYQQTPGQGLQFLFEYFSETQRNKGNFPGRFSGRQFSNSRSEMNVSTLELGDSALYLCASSLTGQGNTIYFGEGSWLTVV.

V and J are TRBV7-2 and TRBJ1-2, with 7 bases that match TRBD1. Germline V CDR1 and CDR2: SGHTA, FQGNSA. V was clipped by 4 bases and J by 2 bases; unmatched bases: 4. The CDR3 is made up of 14 amino acids. CDR3 loop: CASSSQTGNYGYTF. As DNA, the CDR3 is TGTGCCAGCAGCTCCCAGACAGGGAACTATGGCTACACCTTC.

V gene TRBV6-1 combines with J gene TRBJ2-7, with 7 bases aligning to TRBD1. Unmatched junction bases numbered 7, after V lost 2 bases and J lost 3 bases. This CDR3 contains 15 residues. Looked up from germline, CDR1 is MNHNS and CDR2 is SASEGT. The CDR3 reads CASSENRGRNYEQYF. CDR3 sequence (DNA): TGTGCCAGCAGTGAAAACAGGGGACGAAACTACGAGCAGTACTTC.

The chain recombines TRBV7-9 with TRBJ2-5; 10 bases match TRBD2. This CDR3 has 15 amino acids. J was trimmed by 0 bases and V by 5 bases; bases with no gene match: 3. CDR1 SEHNR and CDR2 FQNEAQ come from the germline V gene (reference sequence). The chain's CDR3 is CASSVGLADQETQYF. CDR3 bases: TGTGCCAGCAGCGTCGGACTAGCGGACCAAGAGACCCAGTACTTC.

The chain employs TRBV29-1 and TRBJ1-2; 8 bases are a match to TRBD1. V was pared by 6 bases and J by 6 bases, with 9 bases of the junction left unmatched. The CDR3 consists of 13 residues. Germline CDR1 reads SQVTM; CDR2 reads ANQGSEA. In DNA form, the CDR3 reads TGCAGCGTCCCCGGACAGGGAAGACATGGCTACACCTTC. It translates to CSVPGQGRHGYTF.

The chain carries TRBV6-1 and TRBJ2-2; 8 bases map to TRBD2. This CDR3 region has 14 residues. The V gene end was trimmed by 7 bases and the J gene end by 13 bases; junction bases not matched to a gene: 14. Germline CDR1 is MNHNS and CDR2 is SASEGT. The CDR3 DNA reads TGTGCCAGCACCCTTCAGCCGAGCGGGGGCCCGCTGTTTTTT. Translated: CASTLQPSGGPLFF.

Here the CDR3 DNA reads TGTGCCAGTCGACAGGGGGCGAGGTACGAGCAGTACTTC. This encodes CASRQGARYEQYF. The chain has TRBV27 and TRBJ2-7; 10 bases map to TRBD1. Trimming removed 9 bases from V and 4 bases from J; junction bases left unmatched: 6. Germline V gene sequence: CDR1 MNHEY, CDR2 SMNVEV (reference sequence). The CDR3 loop spans 13 amino acids.

The gene calls are TRBV29-1 and TRBJ1-4; a possible D gene is TRBD1 (5 bases). V was shortened by 5 bases and J by 4 bases, with 14 bases between the two germline ends. The V gene's germline CDR1 is SQVTM and CDR2 ANQGSEA. The CDR3 is made up of 14 amino acids. The CDR3 coding sequence is TGCAGCGTTTCCCGGGGGTCCGGTAATGAAAAACTGTTTTTT. Its translation: CSVSRGSGNEKLFF.

CDR3 region: CATRRGYEQYF. The DNA for the CDR3 is TGTGCCACCCGAAGGGGCTACGAGCAGTACTTC. J is TRBJ2-7 and V is TRBV11-2, with D maybe TRBD1 (5 bases). The CDR3 runs 11 residues. The V end lost 10 bases, the J end lost 3 bases, and 10 bases lay between the germline ends. Germline values: CDR1 SGHAT, CDR2 FQNNGV.

This clone showed up just a few times. This chain joins TRBV19 and TRBJ2-7; the D gene is possibly TRBD1 (6 bases). The CDR3 is 15 amino acids. Trimming stripped 3 bases from V and 6 bases from J, with 18 bases between. Looked up from germline, CDR1 is LNHDA and CDR2 is SQIVND (reference sequence). The CDR3 sequence is CASSIQQGGPGEQYF. The CDR3 DNA reads as TGTGCCAGTAGTATCCAACAGGGTGGTCCAGGCGAGCAGTACTTC. Drawing the rest from reference TRBV19 and TRBJ2-7, the complete variable domain is DGGITQSPKYLFRKEGQNVTLSCEQNLNHDAMYWYRQDPGQGLRLIYYSQIVNDFQKGDIAEGYSVSREKKESFPLTVTSAQKNPTAFYLCASSIQQGGPGEQYFGPGTRLTVT.

V is TRBV7-3 and J is TRBJ1-1, with TRBD1 identical over 9 bases. V dropped 0 bases and J dropped 5; count of bases not matched to a gene: 4. The CDR3 runs 15 residues. CDR1 SGHTA and CDR2 FQGTGA come from the germline V gene. The chain's CDR3 is CASSLTGTGRTEAFF. The DNA of the CDR3 is TGTGCCAGCAGCTTAACGGGGACAGGGAGAACTGAAGCTTTCTTT.

This chain uses TRBV5-5 with TRBJ1-2; 8 nucleotides align to TRBD1. Germline CDR1 and CDR2: SGHKS and YYEKEE (reference sequence). There are 14 residues in the CDR3. The V gene end was trimmed by 5 bases and the J gene end by 0 bases; junction bases not matched to a gene: 3. The DNA of the CDR3 is TGTGCCAGCAGTATGGACAGGGCTAACTATGGCTACACCTTC. Translated: CASSMDRANYGYTF.

The chain is built from TRBV28 and TRBJ1-4, with 7 bases matching TRBD1. The V segment lost 4 bases and the J segment 7 bases; nucleotides outside the gene matches: 9. Germline loops: CDR1 MDHEN, CDR2 SYDVKM. The CDR3 sequence is 15 residues long. This chain's CDR3 is CASSSLKGAGEKLFF. CDR3 nucleotide sequence: TGTGCCAGCAGTTCCCTCAAGGGGGCTGGTGAAAAACTGTTTTTT.

The table lists this clone with a few counts. V gene TRBV19 combines with J gene TRBJ2-3, with TRBD2 matching 8 bases. The CDR3 loop spans 15 amino acids. V trimming: 6 bases; J trimming: 0 bases; junction bases outside the gene matches: 5. Germline CDR1 reads LNHDA; CDR2 reads SQIVND (reference sequence). The CDR3 loop reads CASRRAGASTDTQYF. The DNA of the CDR3 is TGTGCCAGTAGGCGAGCGGGGGCCAGCACAGATACGCAGTATTTT.